These 8 T cell receptor beta chains were sequenced from one sample in a study of Ad26.COV2.S vaccination and SARS-CoV-2 variants. Profiling relied on immunoSEQ multiplex PCR, and the TCRdb table lists in-frame clones only, not all of them. This sample has about 350,000 clones, with roughly 85% found just once. Treatment described: roughly 18 received Ad26.COV2.S at low or high dose, single or two shots; several received placebo; per-sample allocation not given. Samples came from day 63 after the first vaccine or placebo injection. Specimen: peripheral blood, collected in a trial of Ad26.COV2.S vaccine versus placebo. These receptors were taken from a person between 18 and 65 years old who received the Ad26.COV2.S COVID-19 vaccine or a placebo.

V and J are TRBV28 and TRBJ1-2; D is unresolved. The germline gives CDR1 MDHEN, CDR2 SYDVKM. Between the trimmed V and J ends, which lost 5 bases and 4 bases, there was a span of 11 bases. The CDR3 covers 13 residues. The CDR3 is CASSNGRSYGYTF. DNA of the CDR3: TGTGCCAGCAGTAACGGACGGAGCTATGGCTACACCTTC.

This sequence joins TRBV5-4 and TRBJ1-6; a possible D gene is TRBD1 (6 bases). Germline values: CDR1 SGHNT, CDR2 YYREEE (reference sequence). The CDR3 is 16 amino acids. Trimming stripped 4 bases from V and 6 bases from J, with 17 bases between. For the CDR3, the DNA is TGTGCCAGCAGCACCGAGGGGGGCGGAATTAATTCACCCCTCCACTTT. As protein: CASSTEGGGINSPLHF.

This clone was detected only a few times. The chain employs TRBV5-4 and TRBJ2-1, with D possibly being TRBD1 (6 bases). Germline loops: CDR1 SGHNT, CDR2 YYREEE (reference sequence). V was clipped by 5 bases and J by 9 bases, with 12 bases between them. This CDR3 has 12 amino acids. The DNA of the CDR3 is TGTGCCAGCAGATTACAGGACAGTGAGCAGTTCTTC. Translation: CASRLQDSEQFF.

The rearrangement joins TRBV10-3 to TRBJ2-1; 8 bases fit TRBD2. The CDR3 sequence is 14 residues long. Looked up from germline, CDR1 is ENHRY and CDR2 is SYGVKD. The junction had 8 bases not matched to a gene; V was cut back by 6 bases and J by 7 bases. CDR3 DNA: TGTGCCATCAGCCGAGCGGGAGCGGGGAATGAGCAGTTCTTC. Translation gives CAISRAGAGNEQFF.

V and J are TRBV5-1 and TRBJ1-1; D call uncertain. Germline assignment: CDR1 SGHRS and CDR2 YFSETQ. CDR3 size: 12 residues. Trimming removed 3 bases from V and 6 bases from J, with 9 bases in between. CDR3 residues: CASSYLGAEAFF. The CDR3 DNA reads TGCGCCAGCAGCTACCTCGGGGCTGAAGCTTTCTTT.

The chain employs TRBV4-3 and TRBJ2-7; 8 nucleotides agree with TRBD2. The CDR3 covers 15 residues. Looked up from germline, CDR1 is LGHNA and CDR2 is YSLEER. With 0 bases clipped from V and 4 bases from J, the junction kept 5 bases outside the gene matches. CDR3 amino acids: CASSQDSTGGYEQYF. The CDR3 coding sequence is TGCGCCAGCAGCCAAGACTCGACGGGAGGGTACGAGCAGTACTTC.

V and J are TRBV9 and TRBJ2-4; 11 bases are a match to TRBD2. CDR3 length equals 17 residues. The V gene end was trimmed by 0 bases and the J gene end by 1 base; junction bases not matched to a gene: 3. Looked up from germline, CDR1 is SGDLS and CDR2 is YYNGEE. The CDR3 sequence: CASSVEASGRAKNIQYF. The CDR3 nucleotides read TGTGCCAGCAGCGTAGAAGCTAGCGGGAGGGCCAAAAACATTCAGTACTTC.

The rearrangement links TRBV4-3 to TRBJ2-7; tentative D call: TRBD1 (6 bases). This CDR3 comprises 17 residues. Germline CDR1 is LGHNA and CDR2 is YSLEER. Between the trimmed V and J ends, which lost 6 bases and 7 bases, there was a span of 28 bases. The CDR3 region has the DNA TGCGCCAGCAGTCCCCGACAGGCCGCAGGAGTTTTGGGTGAGCAGTACTTC. Protein sequence: CASSPRQAAGVLGEQYF.